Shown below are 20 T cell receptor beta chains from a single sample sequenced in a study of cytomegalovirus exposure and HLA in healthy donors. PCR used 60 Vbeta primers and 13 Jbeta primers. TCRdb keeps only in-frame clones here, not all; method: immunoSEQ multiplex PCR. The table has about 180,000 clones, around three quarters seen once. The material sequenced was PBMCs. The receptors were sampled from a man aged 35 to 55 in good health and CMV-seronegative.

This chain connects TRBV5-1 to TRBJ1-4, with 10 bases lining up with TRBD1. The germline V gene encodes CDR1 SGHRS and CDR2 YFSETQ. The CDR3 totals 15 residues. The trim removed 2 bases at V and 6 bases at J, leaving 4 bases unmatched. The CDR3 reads CASSLAGTGDEKLFF. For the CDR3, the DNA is TGCGCCAGCAGCTTAGCCGGGACAGGGGATGAAAAACTGTTTTTT.

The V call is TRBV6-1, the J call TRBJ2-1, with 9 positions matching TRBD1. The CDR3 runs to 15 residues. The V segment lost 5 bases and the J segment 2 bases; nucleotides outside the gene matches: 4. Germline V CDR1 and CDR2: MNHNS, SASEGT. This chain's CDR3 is CASSTTGGPYNEQFF. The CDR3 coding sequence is TGTGCCAGCAGTACAACAGGGGGCCCCTACAATGAGCAGTTCTTC.

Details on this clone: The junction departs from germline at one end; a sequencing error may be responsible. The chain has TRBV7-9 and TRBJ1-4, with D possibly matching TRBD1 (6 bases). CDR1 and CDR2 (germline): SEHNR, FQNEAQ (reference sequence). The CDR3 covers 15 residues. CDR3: CSSSPGTLRREKLFF. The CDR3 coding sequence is TGTTCCAGCAGCCCGGGGACACTCCGGAGGGAAAAACTGTTTTTT.

The CDR3 nucleotides are TGTGCCAGCAGCTTGACTAGTGGAGATACGCAGTATTTT. Translating it yields CASSLTSGDTQYF. The V and J genes are TRBV5-6 and TRBJ2-3, with D possibly matching TRBD2 (5 bases). Germline V gives CDR1 SGHDT, CDR2 YYEEEE. Trimming took 1 base from V and 5 from J, leaving 8 bases between them. This CDR3 region has 13 residues.

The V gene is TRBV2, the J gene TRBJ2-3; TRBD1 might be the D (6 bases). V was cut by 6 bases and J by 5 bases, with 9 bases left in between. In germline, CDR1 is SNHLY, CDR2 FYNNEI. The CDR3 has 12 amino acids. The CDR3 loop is CASRLQGDTQYF. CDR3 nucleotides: TGTGCCAGCAGGTTACAGGGAGATACGCAGTATTTT.

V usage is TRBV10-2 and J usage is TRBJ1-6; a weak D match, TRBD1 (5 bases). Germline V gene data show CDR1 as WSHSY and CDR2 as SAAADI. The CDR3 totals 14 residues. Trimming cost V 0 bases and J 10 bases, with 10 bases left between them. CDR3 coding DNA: TGCGCCAGCAGTGAGTCGAAGGGGTACTCACCCCTCCACTTT. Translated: CASSESKGYSPLHF.

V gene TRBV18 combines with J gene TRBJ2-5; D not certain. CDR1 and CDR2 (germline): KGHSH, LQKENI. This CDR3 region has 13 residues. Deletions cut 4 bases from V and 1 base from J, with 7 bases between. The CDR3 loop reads CASSQDIQETQYF. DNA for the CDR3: TGTGCCAGCTCACAAGACATCCAAGAGACCCAGTACTTC.

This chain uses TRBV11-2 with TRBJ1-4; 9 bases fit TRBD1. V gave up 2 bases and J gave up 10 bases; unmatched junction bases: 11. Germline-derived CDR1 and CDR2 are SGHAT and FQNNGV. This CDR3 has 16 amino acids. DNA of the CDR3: TGTGCCAGCAGCTTACCATTACAGGGGGCGCAGGGAAAACTGTTTTTT. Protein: CASSLPLQGAQGKLFF. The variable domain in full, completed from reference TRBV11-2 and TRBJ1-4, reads EAGVAQSPRYKIIEKRQSVAFWCNPISGHATLYWYQQILGQGPKLLIQFQNNGVVDDSQLPKDRFSAERLKGVDSTLKIQPAKLEDSAVYLCASSLPLQGAQGKLFFGSGTQLSVL.

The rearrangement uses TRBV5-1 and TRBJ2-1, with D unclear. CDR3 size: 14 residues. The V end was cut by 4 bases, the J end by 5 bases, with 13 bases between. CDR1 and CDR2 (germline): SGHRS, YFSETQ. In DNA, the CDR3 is TGCGCCAGCAGCCCGATAGTCTCGGACAATGAGCAGTTCTTC. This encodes CASSPIVSDNEQFF.

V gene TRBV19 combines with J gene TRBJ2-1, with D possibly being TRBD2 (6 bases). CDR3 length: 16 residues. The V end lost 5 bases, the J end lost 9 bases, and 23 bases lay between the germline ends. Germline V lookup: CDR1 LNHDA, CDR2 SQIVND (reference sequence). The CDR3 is CASSSRGVGGISEQFF. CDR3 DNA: TGTGCCAGTAGTTCCCGAGGTGTGGGGGGAATCAGTGAGCAGTTCTTC.

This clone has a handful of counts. The CDR3 sequence is CSVEWEGRDEQFF. Here the CDR3 DNA reads TGCAGCGTTGAGTGGGAGGGCAGGGATGAGCAGTTCTTC. V and J are TRBV29-1 and TRBJ2-1; 7 bases match TRBD2. Per germline, CDR1 SQVTM and CDR2 ANQGSEA. Trimming at V came to 3 bases and at J to 8 bases, leaving 7 bases not matched to a gene. CDR3 size: 13 residues.

The CDR3 bases are TGTGCCAGCTCCCCAAGGGGGGGTGAAAAACTGTTTTTT. Translating gives CASSPRGGEKLFF. The chain uses TRBV18 and TRBJ1-4, with D possibly TRBD1 on 6 matching bases. V lost 6 bases, J lost 7 bases, and 12 bases lay in between. The CDR3 loop spans 13 amino acids. Germline CDR1 is KGHSH and CDR2 is LQKENI.

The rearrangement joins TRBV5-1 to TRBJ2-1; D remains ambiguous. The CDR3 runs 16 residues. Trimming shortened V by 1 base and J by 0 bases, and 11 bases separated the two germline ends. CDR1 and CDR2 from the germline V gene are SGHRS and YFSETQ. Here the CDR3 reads CASSLSAASSYNEQFF. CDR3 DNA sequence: TGCGCCAGCAGCTTGTCGGCGGCTAGCTCCTACAATGAGCAGTTCTTC.

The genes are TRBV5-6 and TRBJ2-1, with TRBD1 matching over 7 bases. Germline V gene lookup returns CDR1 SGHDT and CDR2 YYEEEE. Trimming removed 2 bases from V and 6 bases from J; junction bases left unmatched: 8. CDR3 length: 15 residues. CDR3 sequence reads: CASSFRTGRVNEQFF. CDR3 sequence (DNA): TGTGCCAGCAGCTTCCGGACAGGACGCGTCAATGAGCAGTTCTTC.

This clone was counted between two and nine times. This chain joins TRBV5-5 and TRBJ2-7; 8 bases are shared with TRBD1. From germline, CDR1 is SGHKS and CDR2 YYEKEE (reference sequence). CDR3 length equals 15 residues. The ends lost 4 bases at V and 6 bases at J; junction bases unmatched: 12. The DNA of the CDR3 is TGTGCCAGCAGCGGCGCGGACAGGGCCCGGGGCGAGCAGTACTTC. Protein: CASSGADRARGEQYF. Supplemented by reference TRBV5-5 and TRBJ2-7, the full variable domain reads DAGVTQSPTHLIKTRGQQVTLRCSPISGHKSVSWYQQVLGQGPQFIFQYYEKEERGRGNFPDRFSARQFPNYSSELNVNALLLGDSALYLCASSGADRARGEQYFGPGTRLTVT.

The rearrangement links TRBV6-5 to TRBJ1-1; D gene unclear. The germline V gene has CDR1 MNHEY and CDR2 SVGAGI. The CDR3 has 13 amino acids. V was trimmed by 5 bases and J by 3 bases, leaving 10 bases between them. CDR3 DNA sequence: TGTGCCAGCAGTATATTAGCCGACACTGAAGCTTTCTTT. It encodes CASSILADTEAFF.

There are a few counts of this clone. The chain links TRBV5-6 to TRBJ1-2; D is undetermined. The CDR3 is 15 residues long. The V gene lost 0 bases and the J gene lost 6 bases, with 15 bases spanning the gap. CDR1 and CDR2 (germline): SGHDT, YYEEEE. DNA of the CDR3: TGTGCCAGCAGCTTGGGTGACACTCCCGGCCATGGCTACACCTTC. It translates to CASSLGDTPGHGYTF. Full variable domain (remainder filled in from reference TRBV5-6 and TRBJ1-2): DAGVTQSPTHLIKTRGQQVTLRCSPKSGHDTVSWYQQALGQGPQFIFQYYEEEERQRGNFPDRFSGHQFPNYSSELNVNALLLGDSALYLCASSLGDTPGHGYTFGSGTRLTVV.

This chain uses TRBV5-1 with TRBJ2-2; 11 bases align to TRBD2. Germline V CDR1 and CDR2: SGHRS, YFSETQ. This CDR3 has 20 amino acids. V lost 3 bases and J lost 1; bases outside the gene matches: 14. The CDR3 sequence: CASSSGQSSGRTWNTGELFF. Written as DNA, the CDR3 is TGCGCCAGCAGCTCGGGACAGTCTAGCGGGAGGACTTGGAACACCGGGGAGCTGTTTTTT. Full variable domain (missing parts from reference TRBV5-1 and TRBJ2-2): KAGVTQTPRYLIKTRGQQVTLSCSPISGHRSVSWYQQTPGQGLQFLFEYFSETQRNKGNFPGRFSGRQFSNSRSEMNVSTLELGDSALYLCASSSGQSSGRTWNTGELFFGEGSRLTVL.

This chain's CDR3 is CASRTAAGSGANVLTF. CDR3 coding DNA: TGTGCCAGCAGGACCGCCGCAGGCTCTGGGGCCAACGTCCTGACTTTC. This sequence joins TRBV27 and TRBJ2-6; D gene ambiguous. The CDR3 totals 16 residues. Trimming cost V 6 bases and J 0 bases, with 12 bases left between them. Germline V gene lookup returns CDR1 MNHEY and CDR2 SMNVEV (reference sequence).

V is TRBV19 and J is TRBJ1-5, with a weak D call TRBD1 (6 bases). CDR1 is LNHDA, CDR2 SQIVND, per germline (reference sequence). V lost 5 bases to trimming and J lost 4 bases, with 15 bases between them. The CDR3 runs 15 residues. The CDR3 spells CASSQESRGNQPQHF. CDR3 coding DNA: TGTGCCAGTAGTCAGGAGTCCAGGGGAAATCAGCCCCAGCATTTT.